Following are 23 T cell receptor beta chains from one sample sequenced in a study of control samples from healthy donors and cancer patients. Some clones are missing from TCRdb's copy, which holds only in-frame ones; the method was immunoSEQ multiplex PCR. This sample's table reports roughly 200,000 clones. The sample taken for sequencing was blood. The receptors shown here come from a young woman in good health.

The chain employs TRBV5-4 and TRBJ1-2; D is uncertain. The CDR3 runs to 15 residues. Trimming pared 4 bases from V and 4 bases from J, leaving 17 bases between. In germline, CDR1 is SGHNT, CDR2 YYREEE (reference sequence). In DNA form, the CDR3 reads TGTGCCAGCAGCCGGGGAGGGTGGGAAAGCTATGGCTACACCTTC. Residues: CASSRGGWESYGYTF.

V is TRBV6-6 and J is TRBJ1-1; D is perhaps TRBD1 (6 bases). Trimming stripped 2 bases from V and 1 base from J, with 11 bases between. CDR1 is MNHNY, CDR2 SVGAGI, per germline (reference sequence). This CDR3 contains 15 residues. CDR3 bases: TGTGCCAGCAGTTACGATCACAGGGAGAACACTGAAGCTTTCTTT. This encodes CASSYDHRENTEAFF.

The CDR3 loop is CASSDATSVGETQYF. The DNA of the CDR3 is TGTGCCAGCAGTGACGCGACTAGCGTGGGAGAGACCCAGTACTTC. The J gene is TRBJ2-5, the V gene TRBV25-1, with 8 bases identical to TRBD2. The CDR3 is 15 residues long. V gave up 3 bases and J gave up 4 bases; unmatched junction bases: 7. The germline CDR1 and CDR2 sequences are MGHDK and SYGVNS.

This rearrangement joins TRBV5-6 to TRBJ2-7, with TRBD1 as a possible D gene (5 bases). Germline loops: CDR1 SGHDT, CDR2 YYEEEE. The CDR3 spans 13 residues. Trimming stripped 5 bases from V and 2 bases from J, with 11 bases between. In DNA, the CDR3 is TGTGCCAGCAGTGAAGACAGTACCTACGAGCAGTACTTC. This sequence encodes CASSEDSTYEQYF.

CDR3 amino acids: CASSPTDRSNTEAFF. The CDR3, as DNA: TGTGCCAGCAGCCCAACAGACAGATCGAACACTGAAGCTTTCTTT. The J gene is TRBJ1-1, the V gene TRBV4-2, with D maybe TRBD1 (5 bases). The CDR3 extends over 15 amino acids. V was cut by 4 bases and J by 1 base, with 13 bases left in between. Per the germline V gene, CDR1 is LGHNA and CDR2 is YNFKEQ.

The V and J genes are TRBV7-9 and TRBJ2-5, with a tentative D call TRBD2 (5 bases). The CDR3 has 17 residues. Germline V lookup: CDR1 SEHNR, CDR2 FQNEAQ (reference sequence). V was clipped by 11 bases and J by 2 bases, with 27 bases between them. For the CDR3, the DNA is TGTGCCCCGAGGGATTGCCAGCTTAGAAGGATTCAAGAGACCCAGTACTTC. Protein: CAPRDCQLRRIQETQYF.

The rearrangement uses TRBV19 and TRBJ2-3; 10 bases line up with TRBD2. Losses at the gene ends were 5 bases for V and 3 bases for J; bases not matched to a gene: 2. Germline CDR1 is LNHDA and CDR2 is SQIVND (reference sequence). CDR3 size: 14 residues. CDR3 sequence reads: CASSERGGTDTQYF. The CDR3 bases are TGTGCCAGTAGTGAGCGGGGGGGGACAGATACGCAGTATTTT.

The gene calls are TRBV3-1 (or the pseudogene TRBV3-2) and TRBJ2-3; 10 nucleotides match TRBD2. CDR1 and CDR2 from the germline V gene are LGHDT and YNNKEL (reference sequence). Trimming at V came to 4 bases and at J to 2 bases, leaving 6 bases not matched to a gene. The CDR3 contains 16 residues. The CDR3 nucleotides read TGTGCCAGCAGCCGTATAGCGGGGGGATACACAGATACGCAGTATTTT. It translates to CASSRIAGGYTDTQYF.

This chain joins TRBV6-5 and TRBJ2-3; D is uncertain. The CDR3 is 13 residues long. Germline loops: CDR1 MNHEY, CDR2 SVGAGI. The V and J ends lost 5 bases and 2 bases respectively, with 8 bases between them. The CDR3 DNA reads as TGTGCCAGCAGTACCCTCAACACAGATACGCAGTATTTT. Translated: CASSTLNTDTQYF.

V gene TRBV5-1 combines with J gene TRBJ2-1, with TRBD2 matching over 8 bases. The CDR3 covers 14 residues. Per germline, CDR1 SGHRS and CDR2 YFSETQ. The V and J ends lost 3 bases and 6 bases, in that order; junction bases with no gene match: 5. CDR3 coding DNA: TGCGCCAGCAGCTCCCGCGGGGGGCCCAATGAGCAGTTCTTC. It specifies CASSSRGGPNEQFF.

J is TRBJ1-2 and V is TRBV18; D gene unclear. The CDR3 runs to 12 residues. Germline CDR1 is KGHSH and CDR2 is LQKENI. Trimming took 5 bases from V and 0 from J, leaving 4 bases between them. The CDR3 reads CASSSTNYGYTF. In nucleotides, the CDR3 is TGTGCCAGCTCATCAACTAACTATGGCTACACCTTC.

The chain joins TRBV13 to TRBJ2-3; D gene unclear. Germline V lookup: CDR1 PRHDT, CDR2 FYEKMQ (reference sequence). The V and J ends lost 5 bases and 4 bases respectively, with 7 bases between them. The CDR3 extends over 12 amino acids. CDR3 protein: CASSPEADTQYF. In DNA, the CDR3 is TGTGCCAGCAGCCCCGAGGCAGATACGCAGTATTTT.

V usage is TRBV19 and J usage is TRBJ1-1; D remains unclear. From germline, CDR1 is LNHDA and CDR2 SQIVND (reference sequence). V was shortened by 3 bases and J by 1 base, with 12 bases between the two germline ends. The CDR3 length is 15 residues. The DNA for the CDR3 is TGTGCCAGTAGTATCCCCGCAGGAGCGAACACTGAAGCTTTCTTT. It specifies CASSIPAGANTEAFF.

The chain uses TRBV4-1 and TRBJ1-1, with D perhaps TRBD1 (6 bases). Germline assignment: CDR1 MGHRA and CDR2 YSYEKL. V lost 7 bases and J 6 bases, leaving 18 bases between the germline ends. The CDR3 length is 14 residues. CDR3 sequence: CASKGVADSAEAFF. The CDR3, as DNA: TGCGCCAGCAAGGGGGTAGCGGACTCCGCTGAAGCTTTCTTT.

The genes are TRBV5-4 and TRBJ2-3; D is possibly TRBD2 (5 bases). Trimming removed 3 bases from V and 6 bases from J, with 14 bases in between. CDR3 length equals 14 residues. Germline lookup yields CDR1 SGHNT and CDR2 YYREEE (reference sequence). The CDR3 here is CASSSRVPGDTQYF. CDR3 bases: TGTGCCAGCAGCTCCCGGGTCCCGGGGGATACGCAGTATTTT. Full variable domain (remainder filled in from reference TRBV5-4 and TRBJ2-3): ETGVTQSPTHLIKTRGQQVTLRCSSQSGHNTVSWYQQALGQGPQFIFQYYREEENGRGNFPPRFSGLQFPNYSSELNVNALELDDSALYLCASSSRVPGDTQYFGPGTRLTVL.

The V call is TRBV6-4, the J call TRBJ1-6; D remains unclear. The length of the CDR3 is 14 residues. Germline loops: CDR1 MRHNA, CDR2 SNTAGT. V lost 2 bases, J lost 9 bases, and 11 bases lay in between. This CDR3 is CASSDGSGGSPLHF. The DNA for the CDR3 is TGTGCCAGCAGTGACGGCTCAGGAGGTTCACCCCTCCACTTT.

As DNA, the CDR3 is TGTGCCAGCATCACGGAAGTGGAAGAGACCCAGTACTTC. Protein sequence: CASITEVEETQYF. This chain connects TRBV2 to TRBJ2-5, with D uncertain. CDR1 is SNHLY and CDR2 is FYNNEI in the germline V gene. The CDR3 is 13 amino acids. The ends were cut back, 7 bases at V and 3 bases at J, with 12 bases in the middle.

V gene TRBV9 combines with J gene TRBJ1-4; D call uncertain. The CDR3 loop spans 15 amino acids. The V end lost 2 bases, the J end lost 8 bases, and 16 bases lay between the germline ends. Germline values: CDR1 SGDLS, CDR2 YYNGEE. The CDR3 DNA reads TGTGCCAGCAGCGTCTTCGGAGGGTCGAGGGAAAAACTGTTTTTT. Translation gives CASSVFGGSREKLFF.

Remarks on this clone: One end of the junction does not line up with germline, which may come from a read error. The rearrangement links TRBV6-5 to TRBJ2-4; 10 bases fit TRBD2. CDR3 length equals 16 residues. Germline CDR1 and CDR2: MNHEY and SVGAGI. CDR3 amino acids: CASSNSFSGGLGIQYF. The CDR3 DNA reads TGTGCCAGCAGTAACTCCTTTAGCGGGGGGCTGGGCATTCAGTACTTC.

The chain uses TRBV7-8 and TRBJ1-5; D gene ambiguous. CDR3 length: 13 residues. Germline V gene lookup returns CDR1 SGHVS and CDR2 FQNEAQ. Trimming removed 7 bases from V and 7 bases from J, with 14 bases in between. CDR3: CASTPARGQPQHF. The CDR3 coding sequence is TGTGCCAGCACCCCGGCCCGAGGCCAGCCCCAGCATTTT.

The CDR3 here is CASSYGYGPAEAFF. CDR3 DNA sequence: TGTGCCAGCAGTTACGGTTATGGGCCCGCTGAAGCTTTCTTT. The gene calls are TRBV6-5 and TRBJ1-1; the D is unclear. CDR1 and CDR2 (germline): MNHEY, SVGAGI. The CDR3 has 14 residues. Trimming shortened V by 2 bases and J by 6 bases, and 13 bases separated the two germline ends.

V and J are TRBV12-3 or TRBV12-4 and TRBJ2-7; possibly TRBD1 for D (7 bases). This CDR3 has 13 amino acids. The V gene lost 3 bases and the J gene lost 6 bases, with 12 bases spanning the gap. The DNA of the CDR3 is TGTGCCAGCAGTTTGCAGGGGGGCCTCGAGCAGTACTTC. Translated, it gives CASSLQGGLEQYF.

CDR3 loop: CATGVAGSDEQFF. In DNA form, the CDR3 reads TGCGCCACTGGAGTAGCGGGGTCTGATGAGCAGTTCTTC. The chain has TRBV5-1 and TRBJ2-1; 8 bases agree with TRBD2. CDR3 length: 13 residues. Looked up from germline, CDR1 is SGHRS and CDR2 is YFSETQ. With V trimmed by 9 bases and J by 8 bases, 10 bases remained unmatched.